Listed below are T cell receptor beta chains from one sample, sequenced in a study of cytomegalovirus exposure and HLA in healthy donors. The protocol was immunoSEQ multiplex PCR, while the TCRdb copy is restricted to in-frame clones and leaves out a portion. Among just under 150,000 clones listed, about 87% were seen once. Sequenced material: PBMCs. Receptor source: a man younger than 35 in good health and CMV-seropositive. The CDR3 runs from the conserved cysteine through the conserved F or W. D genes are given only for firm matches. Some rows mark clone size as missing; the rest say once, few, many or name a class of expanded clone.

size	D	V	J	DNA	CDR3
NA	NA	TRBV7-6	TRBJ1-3	TGTGCCAGCAGCCCCCGTTCGGGTCAGACCCGCTCCGGAAACACCATATATTTT	CASSPRSGQTRSGNTIYF
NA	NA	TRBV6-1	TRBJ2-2	TGTGCCAGCAGTGTATCAGGGTACGGGGAGCTGTTTTTT	CASSVSGYGELFF
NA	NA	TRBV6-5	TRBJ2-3	TGTGCCAGCAGTTACGCAGGCCCCAGCACAGATACGCAGTATTTT	CASSYAGPSTDTQYF
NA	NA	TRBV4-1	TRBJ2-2	TGCGCCAGCAGCCAAGGGTGGGCAGGGAACACCGGGGAGCTGTTTTTT	CASSQGWAGNTGELFF
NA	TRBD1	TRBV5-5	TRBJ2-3	TGTGCCAGCAGCCCCGGGACAGGGACAGATACGCAGTATTTT	CASSPGTGTDTQYF
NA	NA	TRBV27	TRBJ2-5	TGTGCCAGCAGATTACTCCGCCTCTCAGGGGAAGAGACCCAGTACTTC	CASRLLRLSGEETQYF
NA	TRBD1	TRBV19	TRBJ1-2	TGTGCCAGTACTACCGGACAGGGGCATGGCTACACCTTC	CASTTGQGHGYTF
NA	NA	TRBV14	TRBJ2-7	TGTGCCAGCAGAAGGACAGCTTACTACGAGCAGTACTTC	CASRRTAYYEQYF
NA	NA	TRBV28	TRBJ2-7	TGTGCCAGCAGTTTACAGGGTCCCAACGAGCAGTACTTC	CASSLQGPNEQYF
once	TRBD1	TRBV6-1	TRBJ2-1	TGTGCCAGCAGTGTGGGGACAGGGGTATCCAATGAGCAGTTCTTC	CASSVGTGVSNEQFF
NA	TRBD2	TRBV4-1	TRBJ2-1	TGCGCCAGCAGGGGGACTAGCGGCCCTTCCTACAATGAGCAGTTCTTC	CASRGTSGPSYNEQFF
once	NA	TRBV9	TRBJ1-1	TGTGCCAGCACCCCCAGGAATAGTGCGAGGGGGACTGAAGCTTTCTTT	CASTPRNSARGTEAFF
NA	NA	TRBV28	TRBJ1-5	TGTGCCAGCAGTTTATCGCTCACCCAGTACCAGCCCCAGCATTTT	CASSLSLTQYQPQHF
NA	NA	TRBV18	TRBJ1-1	TGTGCCAGCTCACCCCAGGGGTCCACTGAAGCTTTCTTT	CASSPQGSTEAFF
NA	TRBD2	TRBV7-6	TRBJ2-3	TGTGCCAGCAGCTCACTAGCGGGGGGAACGGATACGCAGTATTTT	CASSSLAGGTDTQYF
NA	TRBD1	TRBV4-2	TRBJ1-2	TGTGCCAGCAGCCAAGATCGGACAGGCGGAATCGCCTATGGCTACACCTTC	CASSQDRTGGIAYGYTF
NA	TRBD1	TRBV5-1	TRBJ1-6	TGCGCCAGCCATCCCGGACGGACAGGGGATAATTCACCCCTCCACTTT	CASHPGRTGDNSPLHF
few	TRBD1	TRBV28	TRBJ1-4	TGTGCCAGCAGTCGACAGGGGACTGCAACTAATGAAAAACTGTTTTTT	CASSRQGTATNEKLFF
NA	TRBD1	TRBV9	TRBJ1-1	TGTGCCAGCAGCGTAGCAGGGGGCGAAGCTTTCTTT	CASSVAGGEAFF
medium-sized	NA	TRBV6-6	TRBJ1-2	TGTGCCAGCACCGAGGAGGATCTACGCGGTGGCTACACCTTC	CASTEEDLRGGYTF
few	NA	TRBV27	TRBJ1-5	TGTGCCAGCTCCCGAGGGATGGTAGCCGATCAGCCCCAGCATTTT	CASSRGMVADQPQHF